A selection of T cell receptor beta chains follows, all from one sample in a study of blood T cell repertoires in COVID-19. The table came from immunoSEQ multiplex PCR; TCRdb's copy has only in-frame clones and leaves some out. In the table there are around 58,000 clones, less than 90% of which are singletons. Sequencing input: peripheral blood. The receptor set was obtained from a human donor in a cohort sampled during active COVID-19. Both conserved end residues are part of each CDR3. Fields, in order: clone size, J gene, V gene, D gene, CDR3 DNA, CDR3 protein. A D gene is named only where the DNA matches it firmly. A clone size is listed for some rows: how often the clone was seen (once, few, many), or a class if it is expanded.

.	TRBJ1-1	TRBV7-9	.	TGTGCCAGCAGCTTGGGCGTGACTGAAGCTTTCTTT	CASSLGVTEAFF
.	TRBJ2-7	TRBV11-2	.	TGTGCCAGCAGCCCCCAGAGGTTGGCGGGGCCCAGGGAGCAGTACTTC	CASSPQRLAGPREQYF
.	TRBJ1-6	TRBV5-1	.	TGCGCCAGCAGCTTGGGGGGGGGCGCTGGTCCCCTCCACTTT	CASSLGGGAGPLHF
once	TRBJ1-6	TRBV5-1	.	TGCGCCAGCAGCCCCCTCGGGGGGGCACGTTCACCCCTCCACTTT	CASSPLGGARSPLHF
few	TRBJ1-1	TRBV6-2/TRBV6-3	.	TGTGCCAGCAGTTACTTCGGGATGGCTGAAGCTTTCTTT	CASSYFGMAEAFF
.	TRBJ2-1	TRBV5-1	TRBD2	TGCGCCAGCAGCTTGCTTAACGGGGGGGTTCTCGGTGAGCAGTTCTTC	CASSLLNGGVLGEQFF
.	TRBJ2-1	TRBV6-6	.	TGTGCCAGCAGTTACGGGCGGGGGCGACCCAATGAGCAGTTCTTC	CASSYGRGRPNEQFF
.	TRBJ1-2	TRBV3-1/TRBV3-2	.	TGTGCCAGCAGCGGGGCGGGGATCTATGGCTACACCTTC	CASSGAGIYGYTF
.	TRBJ2-7	TRBV7-2	.	TGTGCCAGCAGCTTAGAATCCGCCTACGAGCAGTACTTC	CASSLESAYEQYF
.	TRBJ2-1	TRBV7-2	TRBD2	TGTGCCAGCAGCTTAGCGGTGGCCATAGCGGGTCCCTACAATGAGCAGTTCTTC	CASSLAVAIAGPYNEQFF
.	TRBJ2-6	TRBV4-2	.	TGTGCCAGCAGCCCTGAGGTGGTTATTGGGGCCAACGTCCTGACTTTC	CASSPEVVIGANVLTF
.	TRBJ2-6	TRBV12-5	TRBD1	TGTGCTAGTGGTCCGGGACAGGCTGGGGCCAACGTCCTGACTTTC	CASGPGQAGANVLTF
.	TRBJ1-2	TRBV7-3	TRBD1	TGTGCCAGCAGCCCGACAACAGGGGCTTATGGCTACACCTTC	CASSPTTGAYGYTF
.	TRBJ2-5	TRBV14	.	TGTGCCAGCAGCCAAGATTCAAAGCGGATGGAGACCCAGTACTTC	CASSQDSKRMETQYF
.	TRBJ2-1	TRBV7-2	TRBD2	TGTGCCAGCAGCTTAGCGCTAGCGGCCTACAATGAGCAGTTCTTC	CASSLALAAYNEQFF
.	TRBJ2-7	TRBV12-1	.	TGTGCCAGCAGCTACGTAACTAGCGGGGTTAACGAGCAGTACTTC	CASSYVTSGVNEQYF
.	TRBJ2-1	TRBV6-2/TRBV6-3	TRBD1	TGTGCCAGCAGTACTACAGGGGGCCTGGACAATGAGCAGTTCTTC	CASSTTGGLDNEQFF
.	TRBJ2-1	TRBV28	TRBD2	TGTGCCAGCAGTTTAAGCGGGGGGGAATACAATGAGCAGTTCTTC	CASSLSGGEYNEQFF
.	TRBJ1-1	TRBV3-1/TRBV3-2	.	TGTGCCAGCACCACTACCCCGAACACTGAAGCTTTCTTT	CASTTTPNTEAFF
.	TRBJ2-3	TRBV5-1	.	TGCGCCAGCAGCTTGGCCGGGTTCAGTACGCAGTATTTT	CASSLAGFSTQYF
.	TRBJ2-1	TRBV7-9	TRBD2	TGTGCCAGCAGTTCACCTAATACCCACGGACTAGCGGGGGGCAATGAGCAGTTCTTC	CASSSPNTHGLAGGNEQFF
.	TRBJ1-3	TRBV7-2	.	TGTGCCAGCAGCAAGCGGACGGGCGGTCTTTCCTCTGGAAACACCATATATTTT	CASSKRTGGLSSGNTIYF
.	TRBJ1-1	TRBV3-1/TRBV3-2	.	TGTGCCAGCAGCTTCGCAGGGGCGAACACTGAAGCTTTCTTT	CASSFAGANTEAFF
.	TRBJ2-2	TRBV5-1	TRBD2	TGCGCCAGCAGGGGACTAGCGGGACCTGTCACCGGGGAGCTGTTTTTT	CASRGLAGPVTGELFF
.	TRBJ1-6	TRBV6-5	TRBD1	TGTGCCAGCAACCTGGGACAGGGGGGAAATTCACCCCTCCACTTT	CASNLGQGGNSPLHF
.	TRBJ2-1	TRBV11-2	.	TGTGCCAGCAGCTTAGAGGGCGGACAGAGCAATGAGCAGTTCTTC	CASSLEGGQSNEQFF
.	TRBJ2-2	TRBV21-1	.	TGTGCCAGCAGCAGACTGCAGGGGGCATCCACCGGGGAGCTGTTTTTT	CASSRLQGASTGELFF
.	TRBJ1-1	TRBV4-2	.	TGTGCCAGCAGCTGGGGTGACAGGTACGAAGCTTTCTTT	CASSWGDRYEAFF
.	TRBJ1-1	TRBV5-1	TRBD1	TGCGCCAGCAAGGACAGGACGAACACTGAAGCTTTCTTT	CASKDRTNTEAFF
.	TRBJ1-4	TRBV24-1	.	TGTGCCACCAGTGATTCCGCTAGGCAGCCGAATGAAAAACTGTTTTTT	CATSDSARQPNEKLFF
.	TRBJ1-1	TRBV28	TRBD1	TGTGCCAGCAGTTCAACCCGGGACAGGGATGGTTACACTGAAGCTTTCTTT	CASSSTRDRDGYTEAFF
.	TRBJ2-1	TRBV11-2	.	TGTGCCAGCAGCTTAGAGCGTCGGATTAGCGGCGATGAGCAGTTCTTC	CASSLERRISGDEQFF
.	TRBJ2-1	TRBV5-8	TRBD2	TGTGCCAGCAGACTAGCGGGGGGCGCTGTCACCTACAATGAGCAGTTCTTC	CASRLAGGAVTYNEQFF
.	TRBJ2-5	TRBV5-1	.	TGCGCCAGCAGCTTGGCTCGGGGACAAGAGACCCAGTACTTC	CASSLARGQETQYF
few	TRBJ1-1	TRBV3-1/TRBV3-2	.	TGTGCCAGCAGCCAAGTCAGCACTGAAGCTTTCTTT	CASSQVSTEAFF
.	TRBJ2-6	TRBV6-2/TRBV6-3	.	TGTGCCAGCAGTTTCAGGGTCGGTTCTGGGGCCAACGTCCTGACTTTC	CASSFRVGSGANVLTF
once	TRBJ2-3	TRBV7-9	.	TGTGCCAGCAGCCGAACAGGGTCAAAAACGCAGTATTTT	CASSRTGSKTQYF
once	TRBJ1-6	TRBV11-2	.	TGTGCCAGCAGCCCCTGGCCAGGGAATAATTCACCCCTCCACTTT	CASSPWPGNNSPLHF
.	TRBJ2-3	TRBV12-3/TRBV12-4	.	TGTGCCAGCAGCACAGGACCACCCGATACGCAGTATTTT	CASSTGPPDTQYF
.	TRBJ1-2	TRBV30	.	TGTGCCTGGAGTGTATCCGGGGGAGGGTATGGCTACACCTTC	CAWSVSGGGYGYTF
.	TRBJ2-1	TRBV11-2	.	TGTGCCAGCAGCTTAACCCCCGCCAGCTCCTACAATGAGCAGTTCTTC	CASSLTPASSYNEQFF
.	TRBJ1-1	TRBV25-1	.	TGTGCCAGCAGTGGGGAGATGAGGGCTGAAGCTTTCTTT	CASSGEMRAEAFF
.	TRBJ1-6	TRBV2	TRBD1	TGTGCCAGCAGGCCGGGACAGGAGCATAATTCACCCCTCCACTTT	CASRPGQEHNSPLHF
.	TRBJ2-1	TRBV9	.	TGTGCCAGCAGCGTAGGTCGGGATTTGGGGTTTAATGAGCAGTTCTTC	CASSVGRDLGFNEQFF
.	TRBJ1-1	TRBV7-9	.	TGTGCCAGCCAGAGGCAGTTGAACACTGAAGCTTTCTTT	CASQRQLNTEAFF
.	TRBJ1-2	TRBV5-6	TRBD1	TGTGCCAGCAGCTTAGCCGGGACAGCGGGTGACTATGGCTACACCTTC	CASSLAGTAGDYGYTF
.	TRBJ2-3	TRBV7-2	TRBD2	TGTGCCAGCAGCCCAGATAGACTAGCGGGGGGCACAGATACGCAGTATTTT	CASSPDRLAGGTDTQYF
.	TRBJ2-3	TRBV3-1/TRBV3-2	.	TGTGCCAGCAGCCTTAACCTATTACCCTCTAATACGCAGTATTTT	CASSLNLLPSNTQYF
.	TRBJ1-1	TRBV18	TRBD1	TGTGCCAGCTCACCTGGACAGGGGCTGGGGGCTGAAGCTTTCTTT	CASSPGQGLGAEAFF
.	TRBJ1-1	TRBV12-5	.	TGTGCTAGTGGTTCGGCCTCAACCTTCAAAAGCGTAGTATCGGAAGCTTTCTTT	CASGSASTFKSVVSEAFF
.	TRBJ2-3	TRBV10-3	TRBD1	TGTGCCATCGCGGGGACAGGGCAAGATACGCAGTATTTT	CAIAGTGQDTQYF
.	TRBJ1-1	TRBV5-1	TRBD1	TGCGCCAGCAGCCCCCACGGACAGGCGAACACTGAAGCTTTCTTT	CASSPHGQANTEAFF